This TCR beta chain was sequenced in a study of regulatory T cells in long-lasting Graves disease. Across the study: Over-5-year antithyroid drug use with positive TSH receptor antibodies defined persistent Graves' disease in the study. Findings of the study overall: Newly diagnosed Graves' patients had higher TCR diversity than persistent ones. Having few samples may have compromised the accuracy.

Time point defined: persistent/refractory GD, antithyroid drugs over 5 years with positive TRAb. PBMC-derived RNA was used for the TCR library. For this clonotype: Its antigen is unidentified.

Combining iRepertoire HTBI primers with Arm-PCR of CDR3 regions, the authors built TCR beta libraries. Via MiXCR, TCRdb re-called the multiplex PCR reads, giving one row per CDR3 protein. Of 700,000 or so distinct CDR3 sequences listed, 30% were seen once; the top ten hold roughly 41%. This clonotype was sampled from a female donor with Graves disease. Sample: peripheral blood mononuclear cells (PBMCs), taken when the disease was refractory, from a patient treated with antithyroid drugs.

CDR3 bases: TGTGCCAGTAACCCAATCTACGACAGGGCGGACACTGAAGCTTTCTTT. Amino acids: CASNPIYDRADTEAFF. The chain links TRBV19 to TRBJ1-1; 7 nucleotides agree with TRBD1. The CDR3 sequence is 16 residues long. Germline-derived CDR1 and CDR2 are LNHDA and SQIVND (reference sequence). The V segment lost 7 bases and the J segment 3 bases; nucleotides outside the gene matches: 14.